This entry describes one T cell receptor beta chain. Antigen: not known. It was with 60 Vbeta and 13 Jbeta primers that the PCR ran. Clones were read by immunoSEQ multiplex PCR, and TCRdb kept only the in-frame ones, dropping some. Of 100,000 or so clones in the sample, about 81% were seen once. Per the germline V gene, CDR1 is MGHRA and CDR2 is YSYEKL. This CDR3 contains 15 residues. The V and J ends lost 1 base and 0 bases respectively, with 7 bases between them. The data were taken from a study of cytomegalovirus exposure and HLA in healthy donors. Study-wide findings and caveats: In an earlier analysis, productive rearrangement rates for most beta V segments clustered near 87% or 30%. The authors excluded some V segments, including TRBV6-2 and TRBV6-3, as indistinguishable.

V usage is TRBV4-1 and J usage is TRBJ1-3; D not certain. The clonotype comes from a man aged 50 to 60 in good health and CMV-seronegative. Sequencing used PBMCs. CDR3 coding DNA: TGCGCCAGCAGCCAAGGTTTGAGCTCTGGAAACACCATATATTTT. It translates to CASSQGLSSGNTIYF.